The sequence of this T cell receptor beta chain was determined in a study of blood T cell repertoires in COVID-19. As for the study in general: COVID-19 samples collected from the United States, Italy and Spain covered acute and convalescent phases. PBMCs, B-cell-depleted T cells, or T cells were the source of the cDNA or gDNA that made up the material.

Authors' methods: Researchers report that nucleated cell counts were estimated from reference gene primer amplification. Sequenced by immunoSEQ multiplex PCR; TCRdb stores in-frame clones only, minus some. The V and J calls and clone size are taken from that table; D and trimming were inferred from the DNA. The table records 30,000 to 40,000 clones, roughly nine tenths of them present only once. The V gene lost 4 bases and the J gene lost 4 bases, with 10 bases spanning the gap. The CDR3 runs 13 residues. Germline V gene sequence: CDR1 SGHTA, CDR2 FQGNSA. The source is a woman in her twenties or thirties in a cohort sampled during active COVID-19. The chain has TRBV7-2 and TRBJ2-5, with a weak D call TRBD2 (7 bases). The sequencing input was peripheral blood. In DNA, the CDR3 is TGTGCCAGCAGCTGGAGGGGGGGAGAGACCCAGTACTTC. Its protein product is CASSWRGGETQYF.